These 28 T cell receptor beta chains share one sample of origin, sequenced in a study of T cell repertoires in cytomegalovirus infection. Using its own MiXCR run on the reads, TCRdb lists one record per CDR3 protein. In the table there are over 250,000 distinct CDR3 sequences, about 26% of which are singletons. The source material was PBMCs. The receptors shown here come from a human donor in good health (CMV status not recorded). Some clones in this sample may be carry-over from other donors' samples.

The chain couples TRBV4-3 to TRBJ2-1, with 10 nucleotides matching TRBD2. Trimming took 1 base from V and 0 from J; bases not matched to a gene: 12. This CDR3 has 20 amino acids. Per germline, CDR1 LGHNA and CDR2 YSLEER. CDR3 coding DNA: TGCGCCAGCAGCCAAGGTACCCGAGGGACTAGCGTCCTCTCCTACAATGAGCAGTTCTTC. This gives the protein CASSQGTRGTSVLSYNEQFF.

V and J are TRBV2 and TRBJ2-7; D possibly corresponds to TRBD2 (6 bases). With 8 bases removed from V and 3 bases from J, the gap between germline ends came to 20 bases. The CDR3 is 15 residues long. Germline V lookup: CDR1 SNHLY, CDR2 FYNNEI. CDR3 sequence reads: CASSKEGVGVYEQYF. The CDR3 nucleotides are TGTGCCAGCTCAAAGGAGGGAGTAGGGGTCTACGAGCAGTACTTC.

This clonotype was observed at least ten times. This chain links TRBV28 with TRBJ2-7; 15 positions agree with TRBD2. Looked up from germline, CDR1 is MDHEN and CDR2 is SYDVKM. The CDR3 extends over 18 amino acids. Trimming at V came to 2 bases and at J to 0 bases, leaving 5 bases not matched to a gene. The chain's CDR3 is CASSLGGLAGGLSYEQYF. DNA for the CDR3: TGTGCCAGCAGTTTAGGGGGACTAGCGGGAGGTCTCTCCTACGAGCAGTACTTC. Full variable domain (rest looked up from reference TRBV28 and TRBJ2-7): DVKVTQSSRYLVKRTGEKVFLECVQDMDHENMFWYRQDPGLGLRLIYFSYDVKMKEKGDIPEGYSVSREKKERFSLILESASTNQTSMYLCASSLGGLAGGLSYEQYFGPGTRLTVT.

This clonotype was picked up a small number of times. This chain joins TRBV29-1 and TRBJ1-1; 8 bases line up with TRBD1. Trimming cost V 7 bases and J 0 bases; bases outside gene matches: 4. This CDR3 contains 13 residues. The germline V gene encodes CDR1 SQVTM and CDR2 ANQGSEA. The CDR3 protein is CSGYRGLNTEAFF. The CDR3 DNA follows: TGCAGCGGATACAGGGGGTTGAACACTGAAGCTTTCTTT.

This clonotype appeared a few times. The chain is built from TRBV29-1 and TRBJ1-5; 10 nucleotides line up with TRBD1. The length of the CDR3 is 17 residues. Trimming cost V 3 bases and J 5 bases; bases outside gene matches: 13. Germline CDR1 SQVTM, CDR2 ANQGSEA. The CDR3 here is CSVDRGQGDGRYQPQHF. The CDR3, as DNA: TGCAGCGTTGATAGAGGACAGGGGGACGGTCGGTATCAGCCCCAGCATTTT. Variable domain in full (rest from reference TRBV29-1 and TRBJ1-5): SAVISQKPSRDICQRGTSLTIQCQVDSQVTMMFWYRQQPGQSLTLIATANQGSEATYESGFVIDKFPISRPNLTFSTLTVSNMSPEDSSIYLCSVDRGQGDGRYQPQHFGDGTRLSIL.

The J gene is TRBJ2-2, the V gene TRBV5-1; D is uncertain. V was trimmed by 0 bases and J by 0 bases, leaving 9 bases between them. Germline values: CDR1 SGHRS, CDR2 YFSETQ. The CDR3 has 16 amino acids. CDR3 nucleotide sequence: TGCGCCAGCAGCTTGGCCTACCCCCCGAACACCGGGGAGCTGTTTTTT. It specifies CASSLAYPPNTGELFF.

J is TRBJ2-7 and V is TRBV10-3, with 10 bases lining up with TRBD1. The CDR3 spans 14 residues. V lost 6 bases, J lost 2 bases, and 4 bases stayed unmatched. Germline V gene data show CDR1 as ENHRY and CDR2 as SYGVKD. CDR3 sequence reads: CAIRETGGTYEQYF. Written as DNA, the CDR3 is TGTGCCATCAGAGAGACAGGGGGCACCTACGAGCAGTACTTC.

This clonotype was detected many times. This chain connects TRBV6-2 or TRBV6-3 to TRBJ2-3; D gene uncertain. CDR3 size: 14 residues. Germline assignment: CDR1 MNHEY and CDR2 SVGEGT. With 8 bases removed from V and 4 bases from J, the gap between germline ends came to 16 bases. Here the CDR3 reads CASRPMGRPDTQYF. For the CDR3, the DNA is TGTGCCAGCCGTCCGATGGGCCGTCCAGATACGCAGTATTTT.

At least ten counts were recorded for this clonotype. This rearrangement joins TRBV12-3 or TRBV12-4 to TRBJ1-6, with 7 bases fitting TRBD1. The CDR3 totals 13 residues. V gave up 4 bases and J gave up 7 bases; unmatched junction bases: 1. CDR3 DNA: TGTGCCAGCAGTTCGGACAGGAATTCACCCCTCCACTTT. This encodes CASSSDRNSPLHF.

This clonotype came up a few times. The chain has TRBV15 and TRBJ1-1; 11 bases line up with TRBD1. CDR1 is LNHNV, CDR2 YYDKDF, per germline (reference sequence). CDR3 length equals 16 residues. V trimming: 5 bases; J trimming: 4 bases; junction bases outside the gene matches: 9. The chain's CDR3 is CATSGRTGGASTEAFF. The CDR3 DNA follows: TGTGCCACCAGCGGCCGGACAGGGGGCGCCAGCACTGAAGCTTTCTTT.

This clonotype occurred many times. The chain is built from TRBV14 and TRBJ1-1; TRBD1 is a possible D gene (5 bases). The CDR3 is made up of 16 amino acids. V lost 3 bases and J lost 0, with 14 bases in between. CDR1 and CDR2 from the germline V gene are SGHDN and FVKESK. CDR3 sequence: CASSHLMTALNTEAFF. CDR3 bases: TGTGCCAGCAGCCACCTAATGACAGCATTGAACACTGAAGCTTTCTTT.

There are many counts of this clonotype. The chain is built from TRBV7-2 and TRBJ2-5, with 8 positions matching TRBD2. The germline V gene encodes CDR1 SGHTA and CDR2 FQGNSA. There are 14 residues in the CDR3. V trimming: 7 bases; J trimming: 3 bases; junction bases outside the gene matches: 7. The CDR3 reads CASTRGGGEETQYF. The CDR3 region has the DNA TGTGCCAGCACCCGGGGGGGAGGAGAAGAGACCCAGTACTTC.

This sequence joins TRBV5-6 and TRBJ1-2; the D gene is possibly TRBD1 (5 bases). The CDR3 is 13 amino acids. Between the trimmed V and J ends, which lost 6 bases and 8 bases, there was a span of 17 bases. CDR1 is SGHDT, CDR2 YYEEEE, per germline. Written as DNA, the CDR3 is TGTGCCAGCACCCTTGTCGGGGGTACCGGCTACACCTTC. Translated: CASTLVGGTGYTF.

This clonotype has a handful of counts. The gene calls are TRBV4-1 and TRBJ1-5; D may be TRBD1 (5 bases). CDR3 size: 17 residues. CDR1 and CDR2 (germline): MGHRA, YSYEKL. With 3 bases removed from V and 0 bases from J, the gap between germline ends came to 15 bases. DNA for the CDR3: TGCGCCAGCAGCCAGGGTTTGGGGGGGAGTAGCAATCAGCCCCAGCATTTT. It translates to CASSQGLGGSSNQPQHF.

This sequence joins TRBV6-1 and TRBJ1-2; 7 bases map to TRBD1. CDR1 and CDR2 from the germline V gene are MNHNS and SASEGT. After removal of 4 bases from V and 3 bases from J, the junction contained 5 bases not matched to a gene. The CDR3 is 14 residues long. CDR3 sequence (DNA): TGTGCCAGCAGTGCTCGGACAGGAGACTATGGCTACACCTTC. It yields the protein CASSARTGDYGYTF.

This chain joins TRBV7-9 and TRBJ1-5, with 8 positions matching TRBD1. The germline V gene has CDR1 SEHNR and CDR2 FQNEAQ (reference sequence). With V trimmed by 5 bases and J by 3 bases, 6 bases remained unmatched. The CDR3 totals 15 residues. CDR3 residues: CASSRGQGINQPQHF. CDR3 sequence (DNA): TGTGCCAGCAGCAGAGGACAGGGTATCAATCAGCCCCAGCATTTT.

This clonotype showed up just a few times. The rearrangement uses TRBV10-3 and TRBJ2-3; D is perhaps TRBD1 (6 bases). Germline CDR1 ENHRY, CDR2 SYGVKD. Trimming removed 0 bases from V and 1 base from J, with 11 bases in between. This CDR3 spans 16 amino acids. The CDR3 DNA sequence: TGTGCCATCAGTGAGTCGAAACAGGGCGGCACAGATACGCAGTATTTT. This sequence encodes CAISESKQGGTDTQYF.

CDR3 nucleotide sequence: TGTGCCACCAGCAGTACATACGGGAGCTCCTACAATGAGCAGTTCTTC. It yields the protein CATSSTYGSSYNEQFF. The chain has TRBV15 and TRBJ2-1; the D gene is possibly TRBD2 (6 bases). The V and J ends lost 3 bases and 0 bases respectively, with 12 bases between them. This CDR3 comprises 16 residues. The germline CDR1 and CDR2 sequences are LNHNV and YYDKDF (reference sequence).

The V and J genes are TRBV30 and TRBJ1-2, with 7 bases fitting TRBD1. The V gene end was trimmed by 2 bases and the J gene end by 2 bases; junction bases not matched to a gene: 2. This CDR3 comprises 13 residues. From germline, CDR1 is GTSNPN and CDR2 SVGIG (reference sequence). The CDR3 coding sequence is TGTGCCTGGAGTTGGACAGGAAACTATGGCTACACCTTC. It translates to CAWSWTGNYGYTF.

There are many counts of this clonotype. The J gene is TRBJ2-3, the V gene TRBV7-2, with D uncertain. The germline gives CDR1 SGHTA, CDR2 FQGNSA. This CDR3 region has 14 residues. V lost 0 bases, J lost 6 bases, and 10 bases lay in between. The CDR3 spells CASSLAPSGDTQYF. For the CDR3, the DNA is TGTGCCAGCAGCTTAGCGCCTTCTGGGGATACGCAGTATTTT.

The chain employs TRBV29-1 and TRBJ2-1, with no clear D. The V end was cut by 1 base, the J end by 5 bases, with 9 bases between. The CDR3 is 13 residues long. Per the germline V gene, CDR1 is SQVTM and CDR2 is ANQGSEA. The CDR3 reads CSVEGPVHNEQFF. The CDR3 DNA follows: TGCAGCGTTGAAGGTCCAGTCCACAATGAGCAGTTCTTC.

This rearrangement joins TRBV2 to TRBJ1-5; D gene ambiguous. The CDR3 runs 15 residues. In germline, CDR1 is SNHLY, CDR2 FYNNEI. The V end was cut by 5 bases, the J end by 4 bases, with 15 bases between. The CDR3 reads CASSPDGMSNQPQHF. The CDR3 DNA follows: TGTGCCAGCAGTCCCGACGGAATGAGTAATCAGCCCCAGCATTTT. The whole variable domain, remainder taken from reference TRBV2 and TRBJ1-5, is EPEVTQTPSHQVTQMGQEVILRCVPISNHLYFYWYRQILGQKVEFLVSFYNNEISEKSEIFDDQFSVERPDGSNFTLKIRSTKLEDSAMYFCASSPDGMSNQPQHFGDGTRLSIL.

This rearrangement joins TRBV7-6 to TRBJ2-7, with no clear D. The germline gives CDR1 SGHVS, CDR2 FNYEAQ. Between the trimmed V and J ends, which lost 4 bases and 2 bases, there was a span of 9 bases. The CDR3 totals 13 residues. CDR3 in amino acids: CASSSAVAYEQYF. The CDR3 bases are TGTGCCAGCAGCTCCGCGGTGGCCTACGAGCAGTACTTC.

J is TRBJ1-2 and V is TRBV25-1; D is ambiguous. V was pared by 3 bases and J by 6 bases, with 8 bases between. The germline gives CDR1 MGHDK, CDR2 SYGVNS. CDR3 size: 12 residues. This CDR3 is CASSDLFHGYTF. In nucleotides, the CDR3 is TGTGCCAGCAGTGACCTTTTCCATGGCTACACCTTC.

The chain combines TRBV2 with TRBJ1-5, with D unresolved. CDR1 SNHLY and CDR2 FYNNEI come from the germline V gene. V was shortened by 4 bases and J by 0 bases, with 7 bases between the two germline ends. The CDR3 sequence is 14 residues long. The CDR3 loop is CASSGLYSNQPQHF. The CDR3 bases are TGTGCCAGCAGTGGGCTATATAGCAATCAGCCCCAGCATTTT.

This clonotype was counted many times. The J gene is TRBJ2-7, the V gene TRBV7-2; 9 bases align to TRBD1. The CDR3 covers 14 residues. V shed 4 bases and J 4 bases; nucleotides not matched to a gene: 5. Germline V gives CDR1 SGHTA, CDR2 FQGNSA. The CDR3 DNA follows: TGTGCCAGCAGCTCCCGGACAGGGGCATACGAGCAGTACTTC. Its protein product is CASSSRTGAYEQYF.

The chain uses TRBV29-1 and TRBJ2-6; D ambiguous. Germline-derived CDR1 and CDR2 are SQVTM and ANQGSEA. Trimming cost V 1 base and J 1 base, with 5 bases left between them. The CDR3 consists of 14 residues. CDR3 residues: CSVEGQSGANVLTF. CDR3 DNA: TGCAGCGTTGAAGGACAATCTGGGGCCAACGTCCTGACTTTC.

This rearrangement joins TRBV7-2 to TRBJ1-2; D remains ambiguous. Germline V gene lookup returns CDR1 SGHTA and CDR2 FQGNSA. Deletions cut 5 bases from V and 8 bases from J, with 21 bases between. The CDR3 is made up of 15 amino acids. This CDR3 is CASSPSLGTTGGYTF. In DNA form, the CDR3 reads TGTGCCAGCAGCCCTAGTTTGGGAACAACGGGCGGCTACACCTTC. The whole variable domain, remainder taken from reference TRBV7-2 and TRBJ1-2, is GAGVSQSPSNKVTEKGKDVELRCDPISGHTALYWYRQSLGQGLEFLIYFQGNSAPDKSGLPSDRFSAERTGGSVSTLTIQRTQQEDSAVYLCASSPSLGTTGGYTFGSGTRLTVV.